This T cell receptor beta chain was observed in a study of T cells in Graves' hyperthyroidism and ophthalmopathy. Worth noting for this clonotype: Its specificity is unknown.

Patients with uncontrolled infections, other autoimmune diseases, pregnancy or lactation were excluded. The study collected blood at first hyperthyroidism diagnosis, before any ophthalmopathy symptoms arose. PBMCs were obtained from approximately 10 ml fresh peripheral blood. CDR3 length: 13 residues. Germline-derived CDR1 and CDR2 are KGHDR and SFDVKD. The V end was cut by 3 bases, the J end by 0 bases, with 5 bases between. Study-wide points: Appearing also in blood were most of the thyroid clonotypes expanded above 0.001.

From RNA transcripts, TCR beta CDR3 regions were amplified. A first-round RT-PCR of the TCR CDR3 used the HTBI primer set. TCRdb processed the multiplex PCR reads anew with MiXCR; each CDR3 protein has one entry. The data contain under 450,000 distinct CDR3 sequences, about a sixth of them singletons. This chain uses TRBV24-1 with TRBJ2-7; D may be TRBD1 (5 bases). The sample consisted of blood. The clonotype was recovered from a woman in her twenties or thirties with Graves' hyperthyroidism that later progressed to Graves' ophthalmopathy. This chain's CDR3 is CATSDQGSYEQYF. CDR3 sequence (DNA): TGTGCCACCAGTGATCAGGGCTCCTACGAGCAGTACTTC.